This T cell receptor (beta chain) appears in the sequencing data of a study of T cell responses to AZD1222 COVID-19 vaccine. General study points: Epitopes outside B.1.351 and B.1.1.7 mutated regions reportedly drew nearly half of spike TCRs. Once two AZD1222 doses were given, Spike-specific TCR breadth and depth went up.

Sequenced by immunoSEQ multiplex PCR; TCRdb stores in-frame clones only, minus some. This table holds around 150,000 clones, around 94% found once. V shed 7 bases and J shed 0 bases, with 16 bases lying between them. CDR3 length: 15 residues. Germline V gene sequence: CDR1 SGHRS, CDR2 YFSETQ. As regards this clone: Its target is not known.

The chain joins TRBV5-1 to TRBJ1-2, with D maybe TRBD1 (5 bases). This receptor was obtained from an adult in good health. The specimen was peripheral blood, collected on day 0 of AZD1222 vaccination. CDR3 in DNA: TGCGCCAGCGCTGCCCTAACGGGGCCTAACTATGGCTACACCTTC. This sequence encodes CASAALTGPNYGYTF. Using reference TRBV5-1 and TRBJ1-2 for the parts outside the CDR3, the full variable domain is KAGVTQTPRYLIKTRGQQVTLSCSPISGHRSVSWYQQTPGQGLQFLFEYFSETQRNKGNFPGRFSGRQFSNSRSEMNVSTLELGDSALYLCASAALTGPNYGYTFGSGTRLTVV.